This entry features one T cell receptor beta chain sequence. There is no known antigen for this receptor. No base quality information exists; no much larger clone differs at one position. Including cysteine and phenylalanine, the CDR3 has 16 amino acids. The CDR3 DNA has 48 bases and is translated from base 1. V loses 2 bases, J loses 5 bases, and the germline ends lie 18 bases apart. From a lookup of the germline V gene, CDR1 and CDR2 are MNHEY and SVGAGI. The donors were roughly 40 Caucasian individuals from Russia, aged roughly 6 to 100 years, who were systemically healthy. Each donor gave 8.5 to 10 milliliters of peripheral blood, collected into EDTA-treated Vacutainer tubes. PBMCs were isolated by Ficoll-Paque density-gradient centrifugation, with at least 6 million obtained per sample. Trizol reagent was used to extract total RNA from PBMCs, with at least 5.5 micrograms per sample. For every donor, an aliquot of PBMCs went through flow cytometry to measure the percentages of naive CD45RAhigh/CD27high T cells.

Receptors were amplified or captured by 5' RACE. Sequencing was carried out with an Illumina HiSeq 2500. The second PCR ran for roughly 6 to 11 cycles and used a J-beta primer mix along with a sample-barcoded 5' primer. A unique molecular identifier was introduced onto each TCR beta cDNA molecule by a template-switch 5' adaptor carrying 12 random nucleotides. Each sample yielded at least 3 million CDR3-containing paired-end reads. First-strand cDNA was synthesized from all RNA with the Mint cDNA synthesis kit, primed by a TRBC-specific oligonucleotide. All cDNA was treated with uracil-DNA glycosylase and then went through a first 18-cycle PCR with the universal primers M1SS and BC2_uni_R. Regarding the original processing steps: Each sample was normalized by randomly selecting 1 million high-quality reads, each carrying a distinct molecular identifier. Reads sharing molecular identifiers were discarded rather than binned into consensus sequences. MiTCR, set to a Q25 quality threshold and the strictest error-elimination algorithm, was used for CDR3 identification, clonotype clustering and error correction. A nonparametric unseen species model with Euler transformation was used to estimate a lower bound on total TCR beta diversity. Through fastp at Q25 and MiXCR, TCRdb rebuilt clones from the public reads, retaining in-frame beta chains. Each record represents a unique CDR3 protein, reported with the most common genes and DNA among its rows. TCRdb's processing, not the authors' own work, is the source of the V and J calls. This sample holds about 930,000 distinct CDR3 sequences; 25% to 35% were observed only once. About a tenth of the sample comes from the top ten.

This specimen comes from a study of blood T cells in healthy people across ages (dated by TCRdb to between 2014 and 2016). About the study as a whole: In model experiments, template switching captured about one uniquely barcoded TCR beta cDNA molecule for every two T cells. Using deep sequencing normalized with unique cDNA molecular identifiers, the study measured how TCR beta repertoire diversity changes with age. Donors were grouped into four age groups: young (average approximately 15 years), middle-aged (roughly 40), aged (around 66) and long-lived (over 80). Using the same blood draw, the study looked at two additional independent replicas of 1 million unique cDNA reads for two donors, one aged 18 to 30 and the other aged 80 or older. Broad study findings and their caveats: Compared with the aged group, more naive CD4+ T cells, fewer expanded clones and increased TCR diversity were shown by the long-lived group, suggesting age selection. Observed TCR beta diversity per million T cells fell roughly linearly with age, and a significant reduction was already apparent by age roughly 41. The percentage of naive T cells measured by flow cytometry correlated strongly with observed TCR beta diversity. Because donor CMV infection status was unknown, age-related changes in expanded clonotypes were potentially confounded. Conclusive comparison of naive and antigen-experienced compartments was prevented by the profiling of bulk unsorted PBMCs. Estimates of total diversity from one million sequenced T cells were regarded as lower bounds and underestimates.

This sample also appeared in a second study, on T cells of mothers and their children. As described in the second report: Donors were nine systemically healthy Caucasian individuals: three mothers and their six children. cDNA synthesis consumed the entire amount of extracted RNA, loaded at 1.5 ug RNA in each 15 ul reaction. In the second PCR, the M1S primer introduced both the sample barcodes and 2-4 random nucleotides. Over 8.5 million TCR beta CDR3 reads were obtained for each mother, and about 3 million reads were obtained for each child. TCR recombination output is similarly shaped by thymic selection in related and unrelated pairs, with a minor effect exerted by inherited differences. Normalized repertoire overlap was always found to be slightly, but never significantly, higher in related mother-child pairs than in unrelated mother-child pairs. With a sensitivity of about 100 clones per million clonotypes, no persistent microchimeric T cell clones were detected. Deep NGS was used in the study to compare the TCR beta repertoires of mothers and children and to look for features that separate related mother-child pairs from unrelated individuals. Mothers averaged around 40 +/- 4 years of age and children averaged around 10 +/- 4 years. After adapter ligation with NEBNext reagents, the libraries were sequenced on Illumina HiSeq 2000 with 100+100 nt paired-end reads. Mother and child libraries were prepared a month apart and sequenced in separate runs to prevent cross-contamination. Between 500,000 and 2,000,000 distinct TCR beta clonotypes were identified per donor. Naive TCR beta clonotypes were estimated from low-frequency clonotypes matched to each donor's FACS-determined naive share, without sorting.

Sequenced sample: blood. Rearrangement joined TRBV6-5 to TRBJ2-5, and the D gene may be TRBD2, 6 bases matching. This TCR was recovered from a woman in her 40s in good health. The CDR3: CASSYDAGRLGETQYF. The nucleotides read TGTGCCAGCAGTTACGATGCGGGGCGCCTGGGGGAGACCCAGTACTTC.